This is a list of T cell receptor beta chains from one sample in a study of T-cell memory formation after mild COVID-19. Using its own MiXCR run on the 5' RACE reads, TCRdb lists one record per CDR3 protein. This table has about 540,000 distinct CDR3 sequences, about a fifth appearing once. Input material: PBMCs or a T cell subset sorted from them (not recorded which). These receptors were obtained from an adult woman who had mild COVID-19 (a few samples of this study predate the infection). Cell type and time point are not known. The conserved cysteine and the conserved F or W are not part of the CDR3 here. Clone sizes are given selectively: once, few, many, or a class where the clone is expanded.

size,J,V,CDR3
many,TRBJ2-1,TRBV4-2,ASSQGDSYNEQF
NA,TRBJ2-7,TRBV28,ASSFHLADLSYEQY
NA,TRBJ1-3,TRBV11-3,ASSAGGGSGNTIY
few,TRBJ2-5,TRBV14,ASSRGTSGGETQY
many,TRBJ1-2,TRBV7-2,ASSKANYGYT
few,TRBJ2-1,TRBV5-1,ASSLAGGGSSRPQF
few,TRBJ2-1,TRBV3-1,ASSQVPYGSGVNEQF
NA,TRBJ2-2,TRBV5-5,ASSPRQGEVTGELF
few,TRBJ2-7,TRBV12-3/TRBV12-4,ASSTTGIYEQY
many,TRBJ2-3,TRBV5-1,ASSFQGMVTDTQY
NA,TRBJ1-2,TRBV12-3/TRBV12-4,ASSGKVLGYGYT
NA,TRBJ1-5,TRBV4-3,ASSQDQGMGNQPQH
many,TRBJ2-5,TRBV5-1,ASSYLLTGTQETQY
few,TRBJ2-7,TRBV29-1,SAMLAGIPYEQY
few,TRBJ2-3,TRBV14,ASSQGHPVSTDTQY
many,TRBJ2-3,TRBV12-3/TRBV12-4,ASSLGTGRLITDTQY
NA,TRBJ2-7,TRBV6-5,ASSSQGPEQY
NA,TRBJ1-3,TRBV30,AGTGAGNTIY
few,TRBJ2-5,TRBV6-6,ASSSRDRGQETQY
few,TRBJ2-1,TRBV30,AWSVRGRGPYNEQF
few,TRBJ2-1,TRBV7-9,ASSPAAGGVNEQF
few,TRBJ1-2,TRBV9,ASSAQGGYT
NA,TRBJ1-2,TRBV5-1,ASSLSRGDGYT
NA,TRBJ1-2,TRBV14,ASSQETGLPKGYT
NA,TRBJ2-1,TRBV5-8,ASSLSAWNNEQF
few,TRBJ2-5,TRBV2,ASSPTSSGTGSTQY
NA,TRBJ2-3,TRBV7-8,ASSPAPAFDTQY
NA,TRBJ2-7,TRBV3-1,ASSHRESRYEQY
NA,TRBJ1-3,TRBV5-1,ASSPGSSGNTIY
NA,TRBJ2-1,TRBV7-2,ASSLEAGGLYNEQF
NA,TRBJ2-7,TRBV7-2,ASSLLEYEQY
NA,TRBJ1-1,TRBV6-1,ASRTGGAGMNTEAF
NA,TRBJ2-1,TRBV5-1,ASSPPRLAGGNEQF
few,TRBJ2-5,TRBV19,ASSTRSYTGTWSETQY
NA,TRBJ2-7,TRBV20-1,SAQLPSGIYEQY
many,TRBJ2-7,TRBV7-9,ASSLFGTEEQY
few,TRBJ1-5,TRBV5-5,ASSLGLTGGNQPQH
NA,TRBJ1-6,TRBV18,ASSPRADWDSPLH
NA,NA,TRBV7-9,ASSLLRDIQY
few,TRBJ2-3,TRBV5-1,ASSPYSGGATNTQY
many,TRBJ2-1,TRBV7-7,ASSLVWAGANEQF
NA,TRBJ2-3,TRBV7-6,ASSLEDRGSQY
few,TRBJ2-7,TRBV18,ASSPGVYSYEQY
few,TRBJ2-7,TRBV18,ASSPGQNSYEQY
NA,TRBJ1-4,TRBV25-1,ASSDQDRAHEKLF
few,TRBJ2-2,TRBV7-6,ASSFSTNTGELF
few,TRBJ1-6,TRBV5-1,ASRMEAENSPLH
NA,TRBJ2-4,TRBV15,ATSVSGGGLAKNIQY
few,TRBJ2-2,TRBV12-3/TRBV12-4,ATRQGVTGELF
NA,TRBJ2-1,TRBV5-1,ASSRWGASYNEQF